This is a list of T cell receptor beta chains from one sample in a study of blood T cell repertoires in COVID-19. Produced via immunoSEQ multiplex PCR; TCRdb's table is partial and in-frame only. This table has hundreds of thousands of clones, about 88% appearing once. Sequenced input: peripheral blood. Source of these receptors: a woman aged 70 to 79 with COVID-19, enrolled during active disease. Each CDR3 is given with its conserved first and last residue. The D gene is left open where the match is weak. The listing skips clone size in some rows; elsewhere it reads once, few, many or a size class.

J gene,D gene,V gene,clone size,CDR3 DNA,CDR3 protein
TRBJ2-2,.,TRBV30,.,TGTGCCTGGAGTGTAAGGAGCACCGGGGAGCTGTTTTTT,CAWSVRSTGELFF
TRBJ2-7,.,TRBV27,.,TGTGCCAGCAGTTCACTCCTAAGCTCCTACGAGCAGTACTTC,CASSSLLSSYEQYF
TRBJ1-2,.,TRBV2,once,TGTGCCAGCCCACCAGACAGCTATGGCTACACCTTC,CASPPDSYGYTF
TRBJ1-1,.,TRBV25-1,.,TGTGCCAGCAGTGAACAGGGGATGGACACTGAAGCTTTCTTT,CASSEQGMDTEAFF
TRBJ2-3,.,TRBV7-9,.,TGTGCCAGCAGCGGGCGGGGGCCAGATACGCAGTATTTT,CASSGRGPDTQYF
TRBJ2-3,TRBD1,TRBV5-8,.,TGTGCCAGCAGCCTACCGGGACAGGGGACAGATACGCAGTATTTT,CASSLPGQGTDTQYF
TRBJ2-7,TRBD2,TRBV3-1/TRBV3-2,.,TGTGCCAGCAGCATTAGCGGGGGGGCAGGAGAGCAGTACTTC,CASSISGGAGEQYF
TRBJ2-5,.,TRBV6-2/TRBV6-3,.,TGTGCCAGCAGTCCGGACAGCCAAGAGACCCAGTACTTC,CASSPDSQETQYF
TRBJ2-1,TRBD2,TRBV2,.,TGTGCCAGCACAAGAACTAGCGGGGGGTACAATGAGCAGTTCTTC,CASTRTSGGYNEQFF
TRBJ2-7,TRBD2,TRBV7-8,.,TGTGCCAGCAGCTTAGAGGCGGGGAGTAGCGGGGCTTCCTACGAGCAGTACTTC,CASSLEAGSSGASYEQYF
TRBJ1-3,.,TRBV11-2,.,TGTGCCAGCAGCTTACAGGTGAGCTCTGGAAACACCATATATTTT,CASSLQVSSGNTIYF
TRBJ1-5,.,TRBV24-1,.,TGTGCCACCAGTGGGGGGGGGCTCAATCAGCCCCAGCATTTT,CATSGGGLNQPQHF
TRBJ2-1,TRBD2,TRBV6-5,.,TGTGCCAGCAGCTCCAGCGGGGGGGCTAGGGATGAGCAGTTCTTC,CASSSSGGARDEQFF
TRBJ2-7,TRBD1,TRBV18,.,TGTGCCAGCTCACCTTCGACAGGGGCGGACGAGCAGTACTTC,CASSPSTGADEQYF
TRBJ2-5,.,TRBV7-6,once,TGTGCCAGCAGCAGCCTCCAAGAGACCCAGTACTTC,CASSSLQETQYF
TRBJ1-6,.,TRBV11-1,once,TGTGCCAGCAGCTTAGACGGCGGCCCCCTCCACTTT,CASSLDGGPLHF